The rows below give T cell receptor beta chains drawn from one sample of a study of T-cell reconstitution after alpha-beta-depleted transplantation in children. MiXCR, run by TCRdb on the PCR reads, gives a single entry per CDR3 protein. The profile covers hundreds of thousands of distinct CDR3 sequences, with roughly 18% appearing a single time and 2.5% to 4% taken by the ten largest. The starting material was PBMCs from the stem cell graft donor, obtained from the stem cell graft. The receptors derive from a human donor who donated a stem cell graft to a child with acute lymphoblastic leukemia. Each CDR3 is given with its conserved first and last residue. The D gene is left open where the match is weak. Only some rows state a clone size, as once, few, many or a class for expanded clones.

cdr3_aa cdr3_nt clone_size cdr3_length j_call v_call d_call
CSAEGETQYF TGCAGTGCCGAAGGGGAGACCCAGTACTTC few 10 TRBJ2-5 TRBV20-1 -
CASSSGDSSYEQYF TGTGCCAGCAGTTCCGGGGACAGTTCCTACGAGCAGTACTTC - 14 TRBJ2-7 TRBV12-3/TRBV12-4 TRBD1
CASGYYGTGHNQPQHF TGCGCCAGCGGTTATTACGGGACAGGGCACAATCAGCCCCAGCATTTT - 16 TRBJ1-5 TRBV4-1 TRBD1
CASSQDGQGRGYTF TGTGCCAGCAGCCAAGATGGTCAGGGACGAGGCTACACCTTC - 14 TRBJ1-2 TRBV3-1 -
CASSGKLAGGWNEQFF TGCGCCAGCAGCGGAAAACTAGCGGGAGGGTGGAATGAGCAGTTCTTC - 16 TRBJ2-1 TRBV5-1 TRBD2
CASSSRRTEAFF TGTGCCAGCAGCTCCCGGAGGACTGAAGCTTTCTTT few 12 TRBJ1-1 TRBV7-9 -
CASKYDRGGKLFF TGCGCCAGCAAATATGACAGGGGCGGCAAACTGTTTTTT - 13 TRBJ1-4 TRBV5-1 TRBD1
CASSRFEASGGDTQYF TGTGCCAGCAGTCGTTTTGAGGCTAGCGGGGGAGATACGCAGTATTTT few 16 TRBJ2-3 TRBV7-6 TRBD2
CASSPRASGYSYEQYF TGTGCCAGCAGCCCGAGGGCTAGCGGTTATTCCTACGAGCAGTACTTC few 16 TRBJ2-7 TRBV7-6 TRBD2
CASSFSSGGVEQYF TGTGCCAGCAGTTTCTCCAGCGGCGGGGTCGAGCAGTACTTC many 14 TRBJ2-7 TRBV12-3/TRBV12-4 -
CAWSVSLGVNNEQFF TGTGCCTGGAGTGTAAGCCTAGGTGTGAACAATGAGCAGTTCTTC few 15 TRBJ2-1 TRBV30 -
CASSLGQRWNQPQHF TGTGCCAGCAGCCTTGGACAGCGTTGGAATCAGCCCCAGCATTTT - 15 TRBJ1-5 TRBV3-1 -
CASSFGGMSYEQYF TGTGCCAGCAGCTTTGGGGGAATGAGTTACGAGCAGTACTTC - 14 TRBJ2-7 TRBV5-6 -
CASSSDRVGGYAF TGTGCCAGCAGCTCCGACAGGGTCGGTGGCTACGCCTTC - 13 TRBJ1-2 TRBV5-5 TRBD1
CASSQLDVQYF TGTGCCAGCAGCCAACTAGATGTGCAGTATTTT few 11 TRBJ2-3 TRBV12-3/TRBV12-4 -
CSARREREGLF TGCAGTGCTAGGCGGGAGCGGGAGGGGTTATTC - 11 TRBJ2-7 TRBV20-1 TRBD2
CASSLDLREGQYF TGTGCCAGCAGCTTAGACCTCAGGGAGGGTCAGTACTTC - 13 TRBJ2-7 TRBV7-9 TRBD2
CSAVLARTGELFF TGCAGCGCCGTCCTAGCGCGTACCGGGGAGCTGTTTTTT few 13 TRBJ2-2 TRBV29-1 -
CSVLEKQFTDTQYF TGCAGTGTCTTAGAAAAGCAGTTCACAGATACGCAGTATTTT once 14 TRBJ2-3 TRBV20-1 -
CASSSSGSVNEKLFF TGTGCCAGCAGTTCCAGCGGGTCGGTCAATGAAAAACTGTTTTTT - 15 TRBJ1-4 TRBV6-5 -
CASSQGGQGGTEAFF TGCGCCAGCAGCCAAGGAGGACAAGGAGGCACTGAAGCTTTCTTT - 15 TRBJ1-1 TRBV4-1 -
CASSSPELAMNNEQFF TGTGCCAGCTCAAGTCCGGAACTAGCGATGAACAATGAGCAGTTCTTC - 16 TRBJ2-1 TRBV18 TRBD2
CASSRRDITYEQYF TGTGCCAGCAGCCGCCGGGACATAACCTACGAGCAGTACTTC - 14 TRBJ2-7 TRBV3-1 -
CATSGQGNGETQYF TGTGCCACCAGCGGACAGGGCAACGGAGAGACCCAGTACTTC - 14 TRBJ2-5 TRBV15 TRBD1
CSVAKNEQFF TGCAGCGTGGCTAAGAATGAGCAGTTCTTC - 10 TRBJ2-1 TRBV29-1 -
CASSFTGDFAYNEQFF TGTGCCAGCAGTTTCACAGGGGACTTTGCCTACAATGAGCAGTTCTTC few 16 TRBJ2-1 TRBV12-3/TRBV12-4 -
CASSPPLNAPQETQYF TGTGCCAGCAGCCCTCCTCTCAACGCCCCCCAAGAGACCCAGTACTTC once 16 TRBJ2-5 TRBV7-9 -
CASSVSDRVNTEAFF TGTGCCAGCAGCGTATCGGACAGGGTGAACACTGAAGCTTTCTTT - 15 TRBJ1-1 TRBV7-3 TRBD1
CAIGENYGYTF TGTGCCATAGGAGAGAACTATGGCTACACCTTC once 11 TRBJ1-2 TRBV6-5 -
CASSDTGAGDEQFF TGTGCCAGCAGCGACACAGGGGCGGGTGATGAGCAGTTCTTC - 14 TRBJ2-1 TRBV9 TRBD1
CASSDILNTEAFF TGCGCCAGCAGTGACATTTTGAACACTGAAGCTTTCTTT - 13 TRBJ1-1 TRBV5-1 -
CASSQDAFWNEQFF TGTGCCAGCAGCCAAGATGCCTTTTGGAATGAGCAGTTCTTC - 14 TRBJ2-1 TRBV14 -
CASSLDSLAGVYEQYF TGCGCCAGCAGCTTGGATTCCCTAGCGGGAGTCTACGAGCAGTACTTC few 16 TRBJ2-7 TRBV5-1 TRBD2
CASSPGREPDTQYF TGTGCCAGCAGCCCGGGCAGGGAACCAGATACGCAGTATTTT many 14 TRBJ2-3 TRBV5-6 -
CASSYRVTEAFF TGTGCCAGTAGTTACAGGGTCACTGAAGCTTTCTTT many 12 TRBJ1-1 TRBV19 -